This T cell receptor (beta chain) is drawn from a study of shared clonotypes between healthy human individuals. Study background: CD4 naive and memory got three plates each, CD8 naive two, CD8 memory one.

Germline trimming cut 5 bases from V and 1 base from J; bases unmatched to any gene: 5. Per germline, CDR1 LNHDA and CDR2 SQIVND (reference sequence). The CDR3 sequence is 15 residues long. TCRdb keeps only in-frame clones here, not all; method: immunoSEQ multiplex PCR. In the table there are hundreds of thousands of clones, 95% to 96% of which are singletons. The naive CD8 population came from CD45RO-negative cells selected for CCR7, without terminally differentiated effector memory CD45RA+ cells. Every donor was a Caucasian adult from Nashville, Tennessee. The V gene is TRBV19, the J gene TRBJ2-7; TRBD1 agrees at 10 bases. The TCR comes from a woman aged 30 to 39 in good health. The material sequenced was naive CD8+ T cells sorted from blood. DNA of the CDR3: TGTGCCAGTAGTCCGGGACAGGGGTTGTCCTACGAGCAGTACTTC. Translation: CASSPGQGLSYEQYF.